This TCR beta chain was documented in a study of T-cell memory formation after mild COVID-19 (dated by TCRdb to the early 2020s). Turning to the overall study: TCR sequence clusters from the two donors were found to be largely donor specific. Longitudinal TCRalpha and TCRbeta repertoire sequencing tracked T-cell clones expanding and contracting after mild COVID-19 in a couple of donors. Two young, previously healthy adult volunteers made up the cohort, one male and one female. What the research found in general, with its limitations: Contracting CD4+ clones were located mainly in the CM and EM memory subsets, whereas CD8+ clones were found to be enriched in EMRA. The study included only a couple of mild cases, and larger cohorts that include severe cases with pre-infection samples were judged to be necessary. Clones that contracted from day 15 to 85 showed balanced CD4/CD8 phenotypes, whereas a second wave of clones that expanded from day 15 to 37 leaned towards CD4+. Some responding clones were detected in pre-infection memory, which suggested that pre-existing cross-reactive memory T cells had joined the SARS-CoV-2 response. SARS-CoV-2 specificity of the second-wave clones peaking on day 37 was not confirmed.

Looking up the germline V gene yields CDR1 MGHRA and CDR2 YSYEKL. The CDR3 holds 15 amino acids from the cysteine to the phenylalanine. Only the CDR3 portion is preserved as DNA: 45 bases, with reading frame beginning at the first base. V drops 4 bases and J drops 6 bases, leaving 13 bases in between. PBMCs were isolated by Ficoll-Paque density gradient centrifugation. For sequencing, an Illumina NovaSeq 6000 was employed. TCRalpha and TCRbeta cDNA libraries were built by 5'RACE with constant-segment primers, adding sample barcodes and unique molecular identifiers. Trizol reagent was used to extract RNA from every sample. Amplification of the libraries took two PCR steps, and the second step added a second sample barcode plus Illumina TruSeq adapters. The libraries were sequenced on an Illumina NovaSeq using 2 x 150 bp paired-end reads. For the original study's pipeline: With migec v1.2.7, reads were demultiplexed and then collapsed into UMI-guided consensus sequences. Using mixcr v2.1.11, UMI consensuses were aligned to TRA and TRB V and J templates and then assembled into clonotypes. Expanded or contracted clonotypes were those called significant by both edgeR and NoisET, with noise models trained on biological replicates. edgeR calls used a false discovery rate-adjusted p below 0.01 and a log2 fold-change threshold of 1. As an exploratory analysis of dynamics, max-normalized trajectories of the 1000 most abundant clonotypes were examined by PCA with hierarchical clustering. Separately sequenced CD4+ and CD8+ repertoires were used to assign a CD4 or CD8 phenotype to each responding clone. In TCRdb, the public reads were trimmed at Q25 with fastp and aligned with MiXCR, with productive beta chains retained. When rows share a CDR3 protein, they turn into one entry using the most common DNA and genes. The V and J calls were not made by the authors but by TCRdb's processing. The sample contains some 350,000 distinct CDR3 sequences, approximately 15% of them found a single time. About 20% of the sample is in the top ten clones.

This clonotype was counted at least ten times. Its antigen is not yet known. Within one base of it there is no much larger clone, and no base qualities were kept. The clonotype originates from a man between 18 and 35 years old who had mild COVID-19 (a few samples of this study predate the infection). The sample titles of this study are shuffled in the database, so cell type and time point are left out; the donor was told from shared clones. Material for sequencing was PBMCs or a T cell subset sorted from them (not recorded which). Recombination joined TRBV4-1 with TRBJ1-6; possibly the D gene is TRBD1, per 5 matching bases. The nucleotide sequence is given as TGCGCCAGCAGCCCCCGGGACCGGAGTAATTCACCCCTCCACTTT. Its protein is CASSPRDRSNSPLHF.